Each of the 23 T cell receptor beta chains below was sequenced from the same sample in a study of immune evolution from preneoplasia to lung adenocarcinoma. Clones were read by immunoSEQ multiplex PCR, and TCRdb kept only the in-frame ones, dropping some. The repertoire consists of approximately 3,200 clones, with over 70% occurring once and the leading ten covering around 13%. The sample was FFPE adjacent normal lung tissue. These receptor sequences come from a person between 65 and 79 years old with lung adenocarcinoma.

This rearrangement joins TRBV30 to TRBJ1-6, with a tentative D call TRBD1 (5 bases). V was trimmed by 3 bases and J by 3 bases, leaving 12 bases between them. CDR1 and CDR2 from the germline V gene are GTSNPN and SVGIG (reference sequence). The CDR3 has 15 residues. The CDR3, as DNA: TGTGCCTGGAGGCGCCGGGACGGCTATAATTCACCCCTCCACTTT. Encoded protein: CAWRRRDGYNSPLHF.

The chain couples TRBV30 to TRBJ1-5; 9 bases align to TRBD1. The CDR3 consists of 16 residues. V was clipped by 2 bases and J by 4 bases; unmatched bases: 9. Germline values: CDR1 GTSNPN, CDR2 SVGIG (reference sequence). The CDR3 sequence: CAWSHPKTGGNQPQHF. CDR3 nucleotide sequence: TGTGCCTGGAGTCACCCTAAGACAGGGGGTAATCAGCCCCAGCATTTT. Full variable domain (outside the CDR3, taken from reference TRBV30 and TRBJ1-5): SQTIHQWPATLVQPVGSPLSLECTVEGTSNPNLYWYRQAAGRGLQLLFYSVGIGQISSEVPQNLSASRPQDRQFILSSKKLLLSDSGFYLCAWSHPKTGGNQPQHFGDGTRLSIL.

CDR3 residues: CASSLDARTTEAFF. The CDR3 coding sequence is TGTGCCAGCAGCTTAGACGCACGAACGACTGAAGCTTTCTTT. This chain joins TRBV7-2 and TRBJ1-1; D unresolved. This CDR3 spans 14 amino acids. Trimming shortened V by 1 base and J by 5 bases, and 11 bases separated the two germline ends. Germline V gene sequence: CDR1 SGHTA, CDR2 FQGNSA.

The V gene is TRBV15, the J gene TRBJ2-4; 8 bases align to TRBD1. Germline loops: CDR1 LNHNV, CDR2 YYDKDF (reference sequence). With V trimmed by 4 bases and J by 9 bases, 11 bases remained unmatched. The CDR3 has 15 residues. CDR3 nucleotide sequence: TGTGCCACCAGCACAGGGGGCCTCAAAAGCGCCATTCAGTACTTC. It is translated as CATSTGGLKSAIQYF.

This clone was counted only a few times. This sequence joins TRBV7-2 and TRBJ1-3; D is unresolved. The CDR3 sequence is 12 residues long. Germline V gene lookup returns CDR1 SGHTA and CDR2 FQGNSA. Between the trimmed V and J ends, which lost 4 bases and 5 bases, there was a span of 6 bases. CDR3 protein: CASSSERNTIYF. The CDR3 DNA follows: TGTGCCAGCAGCTCTGAAAGAAACACCATATATTTT.

J is TRBJ2-7 and V is TRBV5-4, with 7 bases lining up with TRBD1. The CDR3 has 14 residues. Germline lookup yields CDR1 SGHNT and CDR2 YYREEE (reference sequence). V trimming: 4 bases; J trimming: 5 bases; junction bases outside the gene matches: 9. The CDR3 DNA is TGTGCCAGCAGCCCAACGACAGGGTTGAACGAGCAGTACTTC. This gives the protein CASSPTTGLNEQYF.

Notes on this clone: A read error may produce the germline difference seen at one junction end. CDR3 in amino acids: CTSSDGRETDTQYF. The CDR3 DNA is TGTACCAGCAGTGACGGACGGGAAACAGATACGCAGTATTTT. The chain couples TRBV6-4 to TRBJ2-3; D is perhaps TRBD2 (5 bases). The germline V gene has CDR1 MRHNA and CDR2 SNTAGT. The length of the CDR3 is 14 residues.

The rearrangement uses TRBV30 and TRBJ1-2; 11 nucleotides agree with TRBD1. The CDR3 runs to 14 residues. Germline loops: CDR1 GTSNPN, CDR2 SVGIG (reference sequence). V gave up 1 base and J gave up 8 bases; unmatched junction bases: 6. CDR3 bases: TGTGCCTGGAGTGCCGGACAGGGGGCAGGGGGCTACACCTTC. Its translation is CAWSAGQGAGGYTF.

V usage is TRBV9 and J usage is TRBJ1-4; TRBD1 aligns across 12 bases. The J segment lost 7 bases and the V segment lost 2 bases, leaving 3 bases of the junction unmatched. The CDR3 spans 15 residues. Germline values: CDR1 SGDLS, CDR2 YYNGEE. This CDR3 reads CASSVGTGGGEKLFF. The CDR3 coding sequence is TGTGCCAGCAGCGTGGGGACAGGGGGCGGTGAAAAACTGTTTTTT.

The V and J genes are TRBV11-3 and TRBJ2-1, with D unresolved. CDR3 length equals 12 residues. Germline V gene sequence: CDR1 SGHNT, CDR2 YENEEA. Trimming removed 5 bases from V and 8 bases from J, with 10 bases in between. For the CDR3, the DNA is TGTGCCAGCAGCGTGAGAGACGATGAGCAGTTCTTC. Protein: CASSVRDDEQFF. Filled out from reference TRBV11-3 and TRBJ2-1, the complete variable domain reads EAGVVQSPRYKIIEKKQPVAFWCNPISGHNTLYWYLQNLGQGPELLIRYENEEAVDDSQLPKDRFSAERLKGVDSTLKIQPAELGDSAVYLCASSVRDDEQFFGPGTRLTVL.

This sequence joins TRBV29-1 and TRBJ2-7, with D possibly TRBD2 on 7 matching bases. Germline V gene lookup returns CDR1 SQVTM and CDR2 ANQGSEA. This CDR3 is 14 amino acids long. V lost 5 bases and J lost 1, with 15 bases in between. The DNA for the CDR3 is TGCAGCGTTAGGGGGGGGTCGGGATCCTACGAGCAGTACTTC. This gives the protein CSVRGGSGSYEQYF.

This rearrangement joins TRBV29-1 to TRBJ1-1, with a weak D call TRBD1 (6 bases). The CDR3 spans 13 residues. V gave up 3 bases and J gave up 10 bases, with 18 bases separating them. Per the germline V gene, CDR1 is SQVTM and CDR2 is ANQGSEA. CDR3 nucleotide sequence: TGCAGCGTTGATCGCCTGGGGGCTGAGGGAGCTTTCTTT. Protein: CSVDRLGAEGAFF.

This chain links TRBV5-1 with TRBJ1-4, with unresolved D. From germline, CDR1 is SGHRS and CDR2 YFSETQ. There are 15 residues in the CDR3. Trimming pared 0 bases from V and 5 bases from J, leaving 11 bases between. The DNA for the CDR3 is TGCGCCAGCAGCTTGGAGGGCTCGAGGAATGAAAAACTGTTTTTT. Its protein product is CASSLEGSRNEKLFF.

This chain joins TRBV5-6 and TRBJ1-1; TRBD1 matches at 9 bases. The ends lost 3 bases at V and 4 bases at J; junction bases unmatched: 7. The CDR3 length is 15 residues. CDR1 is SGHDT and CDR2 is YYEEEE in the germline V gene. The CDR3 nucleotides are TGTGCCAGCAGCTGGGGGGACAGGGTTACCACTGAAGCTTTCTTT. It translates to CASSWGDRVTTEAFF.

The chain employs TRBV27 and TRBJ2-7, with 8 bases lining up with TRBD1. V shed 5 bases and J 3 bases; nucleotides not matched to a gene: 6. The CDR3 has 14 residues. Germline loops: CDR1 MNHEY, CDR2 SMNVEV (reference sequence). CDR3 sequence reads: CASSLQGANYEQYF. The CDR3 DNA sequence: TGTGCCAGCAGTCTCCAGGGGGCCAACTACGAGCAGTACTTC.

The genes are TRBV2 and TRBJ2-3, with D unclear. Germline CDR1 SNHLY, CDR2 FYNNEI. CDR3 size: 13 residues. V gave up 4 bases and J gave up 5 bases, with 10 bases separating them. The CDR3 loop is CASSGDVGDTQYF. Written as DNA, the CDR3 is TGTGCCAGCAGTGGGGATGTCGGAGATACGCAGTATTTT.

The chain is built from TRBV7-6 and TRBJ2-3; possibly TRBD2 for D (7 bases). Germline loops: CDR1 SGHVS, CDR2 FNYEAQ. The germline V and J ends were trimmed by 2 bases and 1 base, with 13 bases remaining between them. This CDR3 is 16 amino acids long. The chain's CDR3 is CASSLTGGAGTDTQYF. In DNA form, the CDR3 reads TGTGCCAGCAGCTTAACGGGGGGCGCAGGCACAGATACGCAGTATTTT. Full variable domain (missing parts from reference TRBV7-6 and TRBJ2-3): GAGVSQSPRYKVTKRGQDVALRCDPISGHVSLYWYRQALGQGPEFLTYFNYEAQQDKSGLPNDRFSAERPEGSISTLTIQRTEQRDSAMYRCASSLTGGAGTDTQYFGPGTRLTVL.

This CDR3 reads CSVGVMGNEKLFF. The DNA of the CDR3 is TGCAGCGTTGGGGTGATGGGTAATGAAAAACTGTTTTTT. The V and J genes are TRBV29-1 and TRBJ1-4; no definite D call. Germline lookup yields CDR1 SQVTM and CDR2 ANQGSEA. The CDR3 runs to 13 residues. V lost 4 bases, J lost 4 bases, and 10 bases lay in between.

The chain recombines TRBV7-2 with TRBJ2-1; TRBD2 aligns across 13 bases. With V trimmed by 5 bases and J by 8 bases, 12 bases remained unmatched. The germline V gene encodes CDR1 SGHTA and CDR2 FQGNSA. CDR3 length: 17 residues. The CDR3 spells CASSLSGTSGMGDEQFF. The CDR3 bases are TGTGCCAGCAGCCTATCCGGGACTAGCGGGATGGGGGATGAGCAGTTCTTC.

The chain has TRBV14 and TRBJ2-5; no firm D call. Near its end, the DNA agrees better with TRBJ2-7, so the J call may be wrong. The germline V gene encodes CDR1 SGHDN and CDR2 FVKESK. This CDR3 is built from 15 residues. The CDR3 sequence is CASSQDAQSSYEQYF. In nucleotides, the CDR3 is TGTGCCAGCAGCCAAGATGCACAGAGCTCCTACGAGCAGTACTTC.

The rearrangement joins TRBV27 to TRBJ1-1; D is possibly TRBD1 (5 bases). There are 13 residues in the CDR3. Between the trimmed V and J ends, which lost 8 bases and 0 bases, there was a span of 10 bases. Germline V gives CDR1 MNHEY, CDR2 SMNVEV (reference sequence). Written as DNA, the CDR3 is TGTGCCAGCGGGGGACGGTTGAACACTGAAGCTTTCTTT. It codes for CASGGRLNTEAFF.

The chain recombines TRBV7-9 with TRBJ1-2, with D possibly being TRBD1 (5 bases). The CDR3 sequence is 13 residues long. In germline, CDR1 is SEHNR, CDR2 FQNEAQ (reference sequence). The V end was cut by 2 bases, the J end by 5 bases, with 9 bases between. The CDR3 reads CASSLHGAYGYTF. CDR3 sequence (DNA): TGTGCCAGCAGCTTACATGGGGCGTATGGCTACACCTTC.

The chain combines TRBV7-8 with TRBJ1-2; D is unclear. The V gene's germline CDR1 is SGHVS and CDR2 FQNEAQ. With 5 bases removed from V and 7 bases from J, the gap between germline ends came to 17 bases. CDR3 size: 14 residues. The CDR3 bases are TGTGCCAGCAGCCTATACCGGGATCCTGGTGGCTACACCTTC. Amino acid sequence: CASSLYRDPGGYTF.